These 7 T cell receptor beta chains share one sample of origin, sequenced in a study of blood T cell repertoires in COVID-19. The method was immunoSEQ multiplex PCR; TCRdb's version includes in-frame clones alone and lacks a portion of them. This sample has 50,000 to 60,000 clones, with about nine tenths found just once. The sequenced sample consisted of peripheral blood. These receptors came from an elderly man with active or convalescent COVID-19.

The rearrangement uses TRBV28 and TRBJ1-2; 8 bases line up with TRBD1. Germline V lookup: CDR1 MDHEN, CDR2 SYDVKM. V lost 5 bases, J lost 4 bases, and 9 bases stayed unmatched. CDR3 length: 15 amino acids. In nucleotides, the CDR3 is TGTGCCAGCAGTCCCCGGGACAGGCGATTCTATGGCTACACCTTC. Translation gives CASSPRDRRFYGYTF.

This chain links TRBV6-4 with TRBJ2-5; 9 nucleotides agree with TRBD1. The CDR3 totals 15 residues. Germline CDR1 and CDR2: MRHNA and SNTAGT. Trimming removed 4 bases from V and 5 bases from J; junction bases left unmatched: 8. The CDR3 spells CASSATGGAGETQYF. Here the CDR3 DNA reads TGTGCCAGCAGTGCCACAGGGGGCGCGGGGGAGACCCAGTACTTC.

V is TRBV6-1 and J is TRBJ2-1; 8 bases are shared with TRBD2. The germline CDR1 and CDR2 sequences are MNHNS and SASEGT. After removal of 2 bases from V and 5 bases from J, the junction contained 8 bases not matched to a gene. The length of the CDR3 is 16 residues. The CDR3 spells CASSERGTRQNNEQFF. CDR3 nucleotides: TGTGCCAGCAGTGAAAGGGGGACTAGGCAGAACAATGAGCAGTTCTTC.

The chain links TRBV6-5 to TRBJ2-7, with 10 bases aligning to TRBD1. The CDR3 totals 15 residues. From germline, CDR1 is MNHEY and CDR2 SVGAGI. J lost 3 bases, V lost 5 bases, and 7 bases had no gene match. The CDR3 loop reads CASSKTGTGDYEQYF. As DNA, the CDR3 is TGTGCCAGCAGTAAAACCGGGACAGGGGACTACGAGCAGTACTTC.

The rearrangement uses TRBV11-2 and TRBJ1-2, with 8 bases lining up with TRBD1. The germline V gene encodes CDR1 SGHAT and CDR2 FQNNGV. Trimming at V came to 5 bases and at J to 7 bases, leaving 15 bases not matched to a gene. CDR3 length equals 16 residues. CDR3 sequence reads: CASSPYPDRVSSGYTF. CDR3 DNA: TGTGCCAGCAGCCCTTATCCGGACAGGGTAAGCTCTGGCTACACCTTC.

This chain uses TRBV11-2 with TRBJ1-1, with D hard to call. CDR3 length: 11 amino acids. Trimming removed 4 bases at V and 3 bases at J, with 3 bases between. Germline assignment: CDR1 SGHAT and CDR2 FQNNGV. CDR3 nucleotides: TGTGCCAGCAGCTCTTACACTGAAGCTTTCTTT. Protein product: CASSSYTEAFF.

The chain combines TRBV30 with TRBJ1-4; 7 bases are shared with TRBD1. Trimming took 5 bases from V and 5 from J; bases not matched to a gene: 8. CDR3 length equals 14 residues. CDR1 GTSNPN and CDR2 SVGIG come from the germline V gene (reference sequence). In DNA form, the CDR3 reads TGTGCCTGGGACCCGGGACAGTCAAATGAAAAACTGTTTTTT. Its translation: CAWDPGQSNEKLFF.